The clone carrying this T cell receptor (beta chain) was seen once. Libraries were prepared by immunoSEQ multiplex PCR; TCRdb keeps only in-frame clonotypes and omits some of them. The table includes 100,000 to 150,000 clones, 84% detected once. The sample originates from a study of blood T cell repertoires in COVID-19. Study in general: Both acute and convalescent COVID-19 samples were obtained from the United States, Italy and Spain.

The CDR3 runs 15 residues. V was trimmed by 0 bases and J by 3 bases, leaving 13 bases between them. Per the germline V gene, CDR1 is SGHKS and CDR2 is YYEKEE (reference sequence). The receptor comes from a woman aged 30 to 39 who had recovered from COVID-19. The J gene is TRBJ2-7, the V gene TRBV5-5, with a possible D match to TRBD1 (6 bases). The source material was peripheral blood. CDR3 nucleotide sequence: TGTGCCAGCAGCTTGGTCTTCTTACAGGGCTACGAGCAGTACTTC. Amino acid sequence: CASSLVFLQGYEQYF.